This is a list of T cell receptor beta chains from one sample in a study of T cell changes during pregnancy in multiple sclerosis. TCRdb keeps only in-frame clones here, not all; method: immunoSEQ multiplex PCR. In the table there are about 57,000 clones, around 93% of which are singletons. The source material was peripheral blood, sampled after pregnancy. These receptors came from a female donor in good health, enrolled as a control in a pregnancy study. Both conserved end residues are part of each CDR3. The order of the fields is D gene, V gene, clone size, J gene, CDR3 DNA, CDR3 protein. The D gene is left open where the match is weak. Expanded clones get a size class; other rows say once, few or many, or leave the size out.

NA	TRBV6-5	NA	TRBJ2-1	TGTGCCAGCAGTTACGGCGGCGAGGGCCGCAATGAGCAGTTCTTC	CASSYGGEGRNEQFF
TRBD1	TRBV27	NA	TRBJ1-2	TGTGCCAGCAGTTTACGGGACAGGGGCCTCTATGGCTACACCTTC	CASSLRDRGLYGYTF
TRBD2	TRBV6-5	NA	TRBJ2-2	TGTGCCAGCAGTTCGAGCGGGGGGGTAGGCGGGGAGCTGTTTTTT	CASSSSGGVGGELFF
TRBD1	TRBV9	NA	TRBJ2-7	TGTGCCAGCAGCCGACAGGGGGCGCCGACCTACGAGCAGTACTTC	CASSRQGAPTYEQYF
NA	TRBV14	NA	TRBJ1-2	TGTGCCAGCAGCCAAGGTGGCAGGGGCAGCTACACCTTC	CASSQGGRGSYTF
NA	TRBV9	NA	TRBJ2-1	TGTGCCAGCAGCCCCGCCGGCAGGGATTCCTACAATGAGCAGTTCTTC	CASSPAGRDSYNEQFF
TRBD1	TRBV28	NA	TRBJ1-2	TGTGCCAGCGGTCAGGGGGGCGCGTCCTGGGGCTACACCTTC	CASGQGGASWGYTF
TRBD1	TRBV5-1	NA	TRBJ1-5	TGCGCCAGCAGCGAAACTACAGGGGGCGGTAAGCCCCAGCATTTT	CASSETTGGGKPQHF
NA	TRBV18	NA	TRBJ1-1	TGTGCCAGCTCACCACAGGGGTTTAGCACTGAAGCTTTCTTT	CASSPQGFSTEAFF
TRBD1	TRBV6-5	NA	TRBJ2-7	TGTGCCAGCAGCTCCGGGACAGACCTTGGCAAGCAGTACTTC	CASSSGTDLGKQYF
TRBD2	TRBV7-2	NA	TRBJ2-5	TGTGCCAGCAGCTTAGCTGAGCGGGGGGGCCAAGAGACCCAGTACTTC	CASSLAERGGQETQYF
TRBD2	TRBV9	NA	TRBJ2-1	TGTGCCAGCAGCGGCGAGACTAGCGGATTTTACAATGAGCAGTTCTTC	CASSGETSGFYNEQFF
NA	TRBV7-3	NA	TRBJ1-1	TGTGCCAGCAGCCCCGGGGGGGTCGGAACTGAAGCTTTCTTT	CASSPGGVGTEAFF
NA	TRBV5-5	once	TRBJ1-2	TGTGCCAGCAGTATGGGGGGGTCCTATGGCTACACCTTC	CASSMGGSYGYTF
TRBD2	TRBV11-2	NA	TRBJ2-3	TGTGCCAGCAGCTTTTCTAGCGGGGGGAGGGCAGATACGCAGTATTTT	CASSFSSGGRADTQYF
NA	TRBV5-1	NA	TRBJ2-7	TGCGCCAGCAGCTTGGGGAGTGCCGTCTACGAGCAGTACTTC	CASSLGSAVYEQYF
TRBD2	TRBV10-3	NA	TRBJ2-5	TGTGCCATCAGTGACGGGGTAGCGGGGGGTTCAGAGACCCAGTACTTC	CAISDGVAGGSETQYF
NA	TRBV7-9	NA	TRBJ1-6	TGTGCCAGCAGCAATCCCACAGGGTTCAGCTCCTATAATTCACCCCTCCACTTT	CASSNPTGFSSYNSPLHF
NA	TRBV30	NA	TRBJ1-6	TGTGCCTGGAGTTCAGGGGTCGCTAATGGTAATTCACCCCTCCACTTT	CAWSSGVANGNSPLHF
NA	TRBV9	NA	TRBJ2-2	TGTGCCAGCAGCGTAGCAGTGAGGGATAGCCCAAACACCGGGGAGCTGTTTTTT	CASSVAVRDSPNTGELFF
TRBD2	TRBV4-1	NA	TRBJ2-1	TGCGCCAGCAGCCAACTCCGGGGCGGGGGCTACAATGAGCAGTTCTTC	CASSQLRGGGYNEQFF
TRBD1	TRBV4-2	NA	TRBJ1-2	TGTGCCAGCAGCTCAGAGGTCGGCAGGGGGAATGATGGCTACACCTTC	CASSSEVGRGNDGYTF
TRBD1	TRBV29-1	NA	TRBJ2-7	TGCAGCGTCCTACAGGGGGTCTCCTACGAGCAGTACTTC	CSVLQGVSYEQYF
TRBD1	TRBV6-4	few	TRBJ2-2	TGTGCCAGCAGTGGGACAGGGAACACCGGGGAGCTGTTTTTT	CASSGTGNTGELFF
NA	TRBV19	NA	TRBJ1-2	TGTGCCAGTAGTAGCCAGGGGCCCCTGTTGGGCTACACCTTC	CASSSQGPLLGYTF
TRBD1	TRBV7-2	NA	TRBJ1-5	TGTGCCAGCAGCTTAGCGGCCCGACACAGGGGTCAGCCCCAGCATTTT	CASSLAARHRGQPQHF
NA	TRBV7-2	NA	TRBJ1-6	TGTGCCAGCAGCCCCGGACAGATCAGCTCCTATAATTCACCCCTCCACTTT	CASSPGQISSYNSPLHF
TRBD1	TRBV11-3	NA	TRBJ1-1	TGTGCCAGCAGCTTAGTAGTCCAACAGGGGGCGCGAGACACTGAAGCTTTCTTT	CASSLVVQQGARDTEAFF
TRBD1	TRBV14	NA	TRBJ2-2	TGTGCCAGCAGCCAAGTTCCGGGACAGGGTGCCGGGGAGCTGTTTTTT	CASSQVPGQGAGELFF
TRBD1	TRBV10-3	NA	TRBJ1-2	TGTGCCATCAGTTCTGGACAGGGGAACTATGGCTACACCTTC	CAISSGQGNYGYTF
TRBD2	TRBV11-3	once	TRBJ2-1	TGTGCCAGCAGGACTAGCGGGAGTGTTTGGAATGAGCAGTTCTTC	CASRTSGSVWNEQFF
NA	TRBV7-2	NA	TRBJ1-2	TGTGCCAGCAGCCCCATTCTGAGCAGGGCCTATGGCTACACCTTC	CASSPILSRAYGYTF
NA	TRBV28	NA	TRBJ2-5	TGTGCCAGCTCCCTGGCTGAGACCCAGTACTTC	CASSLAETQYF
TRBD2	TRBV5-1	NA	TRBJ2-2	TGCGCCAGCAGCTTGGAGCGGGGAGGGACCGGGGAGCTGTTTTTT	CASSLERGGTGELFF
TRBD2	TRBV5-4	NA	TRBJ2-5	TGTGCCAGCAGCTTCACCGGTAGCGGGGCGCTACAAGAGACCCAGTACTTC	CASSFTGSGALQETQYF
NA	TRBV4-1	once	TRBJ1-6	TGCGCCAGCAGCCAAGGTCAGGGTGGTAATTCACCCCTCCACTTT	CASSQGQGGNSPLHF
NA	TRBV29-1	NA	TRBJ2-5	TGCAGCGTTGAAGCGACTGGTCAATTATGGGTGACCCAGTACTTC	CSVEATGQLWVTQYF
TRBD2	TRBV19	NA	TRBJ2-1	TGTGCCAGTAGTACGGGACTAGCGGGGGCGCCATACCACAATGAGCAGTTCTTC	CASSTGLAGAPYHNEQFF
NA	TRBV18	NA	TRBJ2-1	TGTGCCAGCTCACGAGAGGGAACTGAGCAGTTCTTC	CASSREGTEQFF
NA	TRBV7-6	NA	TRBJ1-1	TGTGCCAGCAGCTTAACTGGGGGGAGAACTGAAGCTTTCTTT	CASSLTGGRTEAFF
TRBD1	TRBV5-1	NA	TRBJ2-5	TGCGCCAGCAGCCACGGGACAGGGGGCCAGGAGACCCAGTACTTC	CASSHGTGGQETQYF
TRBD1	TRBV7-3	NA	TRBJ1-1	TGTGCCAGCAGGCCCCGACAGGGGCACACTGAAGCTTTCTTT	CASRPRQGHTEAFF
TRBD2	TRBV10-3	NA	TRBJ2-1	TGTGCCATCCGGGAGCTAGCGGGAGATGAAGATCAAAACTCCTACAATGAGCAGTTCTTC	CAIRELAGDEDQNSYNEQFF
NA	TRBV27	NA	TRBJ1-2	TGTGCCAGCGCCTCCGGAGCTAACTATGGCTACACCTTC	CASASGANYGYTF
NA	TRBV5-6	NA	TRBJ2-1	TGTGCCAGCAGCCTTACAGATGAGCAGTTCTTC	CASSLTDEQFF
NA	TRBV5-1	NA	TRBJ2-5	TGCGCCAGCAGCGCCCCCCGGGAGACCCAGTACTTC	CASSAPRETQYF
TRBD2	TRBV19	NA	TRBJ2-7	TGTGCCAGTACAGGTTCGACTAGCGGCGAGCAGTACTTC	CASTGSTSGEQYF
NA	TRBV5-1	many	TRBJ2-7	TGCGCCAGCAGCCCGGACGCAGGGGGGTCCTACGAGCAGTACTTC	CASSPDAGGSYEQYF
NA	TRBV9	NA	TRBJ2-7	TGTGCCAGCAGTTCTAAGACTGGCTACGAGCAGTACTTC	CASSSKTGYEQYF
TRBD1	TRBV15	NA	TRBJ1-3	TGTGCCACCAGCAGAGCCAGGGGGTACTCTGGAAACACCATATATTTT	CATSRARGYSGNTIYF
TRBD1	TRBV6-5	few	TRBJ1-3	TGTGCCAGCAGCCCCGACAGGGACCGAAACACCATATATTTT	CASSPDRDRNTIYF
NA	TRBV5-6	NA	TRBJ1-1	TGTGCCAGCAGCCAAACAGCTAACACTGAAGCTTTCTTT	CASSQTANTEAFF
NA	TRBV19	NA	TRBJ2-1	TGTGCCAGTAGTATTGGGCAAAACAATGAGCAGTTCTTC	CASSIGQNNEQFF
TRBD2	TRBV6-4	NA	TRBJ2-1	TGTGCCAGCAGTGGTACTAGCGGGGGGCCCAATGAGCAGTTCTTC	CASSGTSGGPNEQFF
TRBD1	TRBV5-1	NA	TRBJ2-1	TGCGCCAGCAGCGGGGGGACAGGGGGACCTAACAATGAGCAGTTCTTC	CASSGGTGGPNNEQFF
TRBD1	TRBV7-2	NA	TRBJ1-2	TGTGCCAGCAGCTTAAACCAGGGGGCTAACTATGGCTACACCTTC	CASSLNQGANYGYTF
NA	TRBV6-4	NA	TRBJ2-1	TGTGCCAGCAGTGACGGCCAAGATCGGAGTGAGCAGTTCTTC	CASSDGQDRSEQFF